The source of this T cell receptor beta chain is a study of radiotherapy plus CTLA-4 blockade in lung cancer. Overall study: Objective responses were observed in around a sixth of patients, and disease control was achieved by over 30%.

Enrolled patients, whose metastatic non-small-cell lung cancer was chemo-refractory, received focal radiation plus CTLA-4 blockade with ipilimumab. Findings and caveats of the study: Blood-borne expansion of tumor-derived TCR clones followed radiotherapy plus ipilimumab. Reports identified early blood T cell clone dynamics, with interferon-beta, as the best response predictor.

Clones were sequenced by immunoSEQ multiplex PCR, and TCRdb holds only the in-frame ones, with some missing. This table has tens of thousands of clones, 70% to 80% appearing once. The CDR3 loop spans 16 amino acids. Concerning this clone: Antigen unknown.

The rearrangement links TRBV12-2 to TRBJ1-1; the D call TRBD1 from the table was never checked on the DNA. TRBV12-2 is a pseudogene segment. The sample in question was peripheral blood, obtained from a patient treated with radiotherapy plus ipilimumab. This receptor was obtained from a human donor with non-small cell lung cancer who had stable disease on radiotherapy plus ipilimumab. CDR3 protein: CASRFRQGARDTEAFF. The CDR3 nucleotides read TGTGCAAGTCGCTTCAGACAGGGGGCTAGGGATACTGAAGCTTTCTTT.